Listed below are T cell receptor beta chains from one sample, sequenced in a study of blood T cell repertoires in COVID-19. TCRdb's table, derived via immunoSEQ multiplex PCR, lists solely in-frame clones and lacks some. The sample has around 250,000 clones, almost 85% seen once. The sequencing sample was made of peripheral blood. The origin of the receptors is a man over 45 with active or convalescent COVID-19. CDR3s include the opening cysteine and the closing phenylalanine or tryptophan. A D gene is named only where the DNA matches it firmly.

j_gene: TRBJ1-5; v_gene: TRBV6-5; d_gene: .; CDR3aa: CASRTGQTSNQPQHF; CDR3nt: TGTGCCAGCAGAACCGGACAGACGAGCAATCAGCCCCAGCATTTT
j_gene: TRBJ2-7; v_gene: TRBV20-1; d_gene: .; CDR3aa: CSARAGHEQYF; CDR3nt: TGCAGTGCTAGAGCAGGTCACGAGCAGTACTTC
j_gene: TRBJ1-4; v_gene: TRBV19; d_gene: TRBD1; CDR3aa: CASSPNRGSNEKLFF; CDR3nt: TGTGCCAGTAGTCCAAACAGGGGTTCTAATGAAAAACTGTTTTTT
j_gene: TRBJ1-1; v_gene: TRBV30; d_gene: .; CDR3aa: CACCEEVALNTEAFF; CDR3nt: TGTGCCTGTTGCGAGGAGGTGGCCCTGAACACTGAAGCTTTCTTT
j_gene: TRBJ2-7; v_gene: TRBV5-6; d_gene: .; CDR3aa: CASSPPSQNSYEQYF; CDR3nt: TGTGCCAGCAGCCCACCAAGCCAAAACTCCTACGAGCAGTACTTC
j_gene: TRBJ1-1; v_gene: TRBV10-3; d_gene: .; CDR3aa: CAITPGRGSTEAFF; CDR3nt: TGTGCCATCACCCCGGGACGGGGGTCCACTGAAGCTTTCTTT
j_gene: TRBJ2-1; v_gene: TRBV28; d_gene: TRBD2; CDR3aa: CASSLFLGGNEQFF; CDR3nt: TGTGCCAGCAGTTTATTCCTGGGGGGGAATGAGCAGTTCTTC
j_gene: TRBJ2-7; v_gene: TRBV12-3/TRBV12-4; d_gene: .; CDR3aa: CASSDSLLYEQYF; CDR3nt: TGTGCCAGCAGCGACTCACTCCTCTACGAGCAGTACTTC
j_gene: TRBJ2-1; v_gene: TRBV19; d_gene: TRBD2; CDR3aa: CASSVGTSGINEQFF; CDR3nt: TGTGCCAGTAGTGTCGGGACTAGCGGGATCAATGAGCAGTTCTTC
j_gene: TRBJ2-7; v_gene: TRBV4-1; d_gene: .; CDR3aa: CASSQDWTGGEQYF; CDR3nt: TGCGCCAGCAGCCAAGATTGGACCGGAGGGGAGCAGTACTTC
j_gene: TRBJ2-3; v_gene: TRBV7-9; d_gene: TRBD1; CDR3aa: CASSLAVNRGLGDTQYF; CDR3nt: TGTGCCAGCAGCTTAGCGGTCAACAGGGGGCTGGGAGATACGCAGTATTTT
j_gene: TRBJ2-7; v_gene: TRBV27; d_gene: TRBD1; CDR3aa: CASSRTGGSPYEQYF; CDR3nt: TGTGCCAGCAGTCGGACAGGGGGCTCCCCCTACGAGCAGTACTTC
j_gene: TRBJ1-6; v_gene: TRBV6-6; d_gene: .; CDR3aa: CASSYQGPGGSPLHF; CDR3nt: TGTGCCAGCAGTTATCAGGGGCCCGGTGGTTCACCCCTCCACTTT
j_gene: TRBJ1-1; v_gene: TRBV28; d_gene: .; CDR3aa: CASRERDYTEAFF; CDR3nt: TGTGCCAGCAGGGAACGGGACTACACTGAAGCTTTCTTT
j_gene: TRBJ1-2; v_gene: TRBV6-6; d_gene: TRBD1; CDR3aa: CASTPTGNYGYTF; CDR3nt: TGTGCCAGCACCCCGACAGGGAACTATGGCTACACCTTC